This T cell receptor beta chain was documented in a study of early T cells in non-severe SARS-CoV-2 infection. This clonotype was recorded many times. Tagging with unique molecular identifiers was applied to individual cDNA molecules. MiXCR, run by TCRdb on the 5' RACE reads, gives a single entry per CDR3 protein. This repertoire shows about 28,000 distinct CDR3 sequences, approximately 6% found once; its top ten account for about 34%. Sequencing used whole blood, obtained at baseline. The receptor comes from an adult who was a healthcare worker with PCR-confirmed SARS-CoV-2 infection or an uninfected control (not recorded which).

The CDR3 DNA follows: TGCGCCAGCAGCTGGGGACAGCAGGCAGATACGCAGTATTTT. Translated, it gives CASSWGQQADTQYF. The rearrangement joins TRBV5-1 to TRBJ2-3; 7 bases fit TRBD1. J gave up 4 bases and V 3 bases, and 5 bases lay outside the gene matches. Germline CDR1 and CDR2: SGHRS and YFSETQ. The CDR3 consists of 14 residues.